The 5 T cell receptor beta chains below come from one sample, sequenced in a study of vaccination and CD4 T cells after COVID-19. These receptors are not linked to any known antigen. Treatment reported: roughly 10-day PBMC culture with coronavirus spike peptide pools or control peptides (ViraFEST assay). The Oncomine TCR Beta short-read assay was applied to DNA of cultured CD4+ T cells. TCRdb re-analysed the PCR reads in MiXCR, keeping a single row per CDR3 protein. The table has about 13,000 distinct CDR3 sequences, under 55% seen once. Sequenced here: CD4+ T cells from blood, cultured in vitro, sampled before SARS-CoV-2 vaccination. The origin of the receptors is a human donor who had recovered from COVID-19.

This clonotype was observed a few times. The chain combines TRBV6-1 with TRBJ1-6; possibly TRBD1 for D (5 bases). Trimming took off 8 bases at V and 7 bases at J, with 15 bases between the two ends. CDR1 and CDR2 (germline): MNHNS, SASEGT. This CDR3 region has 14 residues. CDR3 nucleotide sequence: TGTGCCAGCTTAACGGGAAGGGACAATTCACCCCTCCACTTT. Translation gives CASLTGRDNSPLHF.

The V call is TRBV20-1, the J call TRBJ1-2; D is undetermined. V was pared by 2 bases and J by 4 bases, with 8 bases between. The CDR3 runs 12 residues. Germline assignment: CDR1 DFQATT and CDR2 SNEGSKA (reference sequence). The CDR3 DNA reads TGCAGTGCTAGAAACGGACCCTATGGCTACACCTTC. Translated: CSARNGPYGYTF.

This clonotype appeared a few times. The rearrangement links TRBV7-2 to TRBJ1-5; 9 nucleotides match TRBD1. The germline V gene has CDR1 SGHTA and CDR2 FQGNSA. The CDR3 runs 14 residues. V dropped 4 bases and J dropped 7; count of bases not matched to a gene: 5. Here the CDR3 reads CASSSRQGVQPQHF. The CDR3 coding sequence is TGTGCCAGCAGCTCTCGACAGGGGGTCCAGCCCCAGCATTTT.

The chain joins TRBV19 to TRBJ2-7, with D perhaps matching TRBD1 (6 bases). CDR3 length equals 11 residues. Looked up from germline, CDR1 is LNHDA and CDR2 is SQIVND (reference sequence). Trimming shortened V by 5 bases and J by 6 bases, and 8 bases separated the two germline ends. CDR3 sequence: CASSGGFEQYF. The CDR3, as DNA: TGTGCCAGTAGTGGGGGCTTCGAGCAGTACTTC.

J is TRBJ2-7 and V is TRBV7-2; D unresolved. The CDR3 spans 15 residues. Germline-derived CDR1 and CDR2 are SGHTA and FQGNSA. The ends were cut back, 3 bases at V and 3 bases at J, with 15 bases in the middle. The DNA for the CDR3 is TGTGCCAGCAGCTTTTCAGGTACCGGCTACTACGAGCAGTACTTC. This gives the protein CASSFSGTGYYEQYF.